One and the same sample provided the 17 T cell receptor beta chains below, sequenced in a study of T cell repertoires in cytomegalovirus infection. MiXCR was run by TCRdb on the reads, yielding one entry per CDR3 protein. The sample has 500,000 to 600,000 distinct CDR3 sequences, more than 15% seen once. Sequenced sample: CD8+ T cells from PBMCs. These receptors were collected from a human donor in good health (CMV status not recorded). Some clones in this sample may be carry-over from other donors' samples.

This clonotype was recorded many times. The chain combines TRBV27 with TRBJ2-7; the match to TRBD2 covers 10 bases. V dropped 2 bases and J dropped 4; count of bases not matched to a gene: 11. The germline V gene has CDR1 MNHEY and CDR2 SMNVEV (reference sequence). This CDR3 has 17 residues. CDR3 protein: CASSLAWQSGRGYEQYF. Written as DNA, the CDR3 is TGTGCCAGCAGTTTAGCCTGGCAAAGCGGGAGGGGTTACGAGCAGTACTTC.

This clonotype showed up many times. The CDR3, as DNA: TGTGCCAGCAGTCCGTCGGAGGGGGCGCTGGGGTATGGCTACACCTTC. Amino acid sequence: CASSPSEGALGYGYTF. The V and J genes are TRBV27 and TRBJ1-2, with TRBD1 matching 7 bases. The CDR3 has 16 amino acids. Germline CDR1 is MNHEY and CDR2 is SMNVEV (reference sequence). V lost 5 bases to trimming and J lost 5 bases; unmatched junction nucleotides: 14.

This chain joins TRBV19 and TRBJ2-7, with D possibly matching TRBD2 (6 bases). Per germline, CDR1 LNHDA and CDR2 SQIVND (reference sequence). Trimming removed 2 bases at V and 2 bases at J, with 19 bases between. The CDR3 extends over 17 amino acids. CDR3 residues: CASSIIQGTGTPYEQYF. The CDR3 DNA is TGTGCCAGTAGTATAATTCAAGGGACCGGGACTCCCTACGAGCAGTACTTC.

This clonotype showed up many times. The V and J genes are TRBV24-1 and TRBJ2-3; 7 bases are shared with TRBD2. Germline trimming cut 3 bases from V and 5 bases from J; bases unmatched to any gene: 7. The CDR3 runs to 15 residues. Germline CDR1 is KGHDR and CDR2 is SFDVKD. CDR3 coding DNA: TGTGCCACCAGTGATCTCAGCGGGGTCGGAGATACGCAGTATTTT. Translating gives CATSDLSGVGDTQYF.

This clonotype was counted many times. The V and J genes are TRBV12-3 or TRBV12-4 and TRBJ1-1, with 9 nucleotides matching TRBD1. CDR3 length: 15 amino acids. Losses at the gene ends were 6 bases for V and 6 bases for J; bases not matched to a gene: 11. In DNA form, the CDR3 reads TGTGCCAGCAGCAAAGACAGGGGGGGGGCTCCTGAAGCTTTCTTT. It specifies CASSKDRGGAPEAFF.

CDR3 sequence (DNA): TGTGCCAGCAGCTTAGGGGGGACAGGGGGCGGCGAGACCCAGTACTTC. Translating it yields CASSLGGTGGGETQYF. V gene TRBV11-1 combines with J gene TRBJ2-5, with 12 bases fitting TRBD1. Germline assignment: CDR1 SGHAT and CDR2 FQDESV (reference sequence). This CDR3 has 16 amino acids. The ends lost 1 base at V and 5 bases at J; junction bases unmatched: 5.

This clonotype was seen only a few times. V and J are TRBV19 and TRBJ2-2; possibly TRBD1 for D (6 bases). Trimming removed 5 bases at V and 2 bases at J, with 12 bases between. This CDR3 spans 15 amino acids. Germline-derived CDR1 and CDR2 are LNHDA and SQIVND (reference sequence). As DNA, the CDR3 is TGTGCCAGTAGTGCCCCCGGGACAAACACCGGGGAGCTGTTTTTT. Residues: CASSAPGTNTGELFF. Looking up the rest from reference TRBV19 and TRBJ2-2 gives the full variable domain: DGGITQSPKYLFRKEGQNVTLSCEQNLNHDAMYWYRQDPGQGLRLIYYSQIVNDFQKGDIAEGYSVSREKKESFPLTVTSAQKNPTAFYLCASSAPGTNTGELFFGEGSRLTVL.

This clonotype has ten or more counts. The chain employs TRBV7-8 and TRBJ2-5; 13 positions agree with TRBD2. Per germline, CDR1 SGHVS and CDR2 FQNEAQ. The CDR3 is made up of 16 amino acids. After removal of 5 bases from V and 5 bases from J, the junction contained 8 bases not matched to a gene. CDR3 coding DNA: TGTGCCAGCAGCCAAGAACTAGCGGGAGGGCAGGAGACCCAGTACTTC. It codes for CASSQELAGGQETQYF.

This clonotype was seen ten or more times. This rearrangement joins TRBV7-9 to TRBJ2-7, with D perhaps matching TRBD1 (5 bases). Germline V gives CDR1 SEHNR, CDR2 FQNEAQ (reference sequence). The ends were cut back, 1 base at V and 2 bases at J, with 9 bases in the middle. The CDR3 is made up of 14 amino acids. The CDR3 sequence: CASSLERGPYEQYF. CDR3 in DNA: TGTGCCAGCAGCTTAGAAAGGGGCCCCTACGAGCAGTACTTC.

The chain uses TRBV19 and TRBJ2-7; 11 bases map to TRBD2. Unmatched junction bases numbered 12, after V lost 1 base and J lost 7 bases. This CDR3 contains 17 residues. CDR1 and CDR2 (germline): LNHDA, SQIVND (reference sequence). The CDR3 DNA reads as TGTGCCAGTAGTATAGCTTGGACTAGCGGGCCCCTCTGGGAGCAGTACTTC. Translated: CASSIAWTSGPLWEQYF. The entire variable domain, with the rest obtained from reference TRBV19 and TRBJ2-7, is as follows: DGGITQSPKYLFRKEGQNVTLSCEQNLNHDAMYWYRQDPGQGLRLIYYSQIVNDFQKGDIAEGYSVSREKKESFPLTVTSAQKNPTAFYLCASSIAWTSGPLWEQYFGPGTRLTVT.

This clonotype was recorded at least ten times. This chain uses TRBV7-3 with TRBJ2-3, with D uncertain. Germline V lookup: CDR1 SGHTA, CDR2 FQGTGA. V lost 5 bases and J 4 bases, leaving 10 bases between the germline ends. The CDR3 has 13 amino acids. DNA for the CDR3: TGTGCCAGCAGCGTTGTAGGGTCAGATACGCAGTATTTT. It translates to CASSVVGSDTQYF.

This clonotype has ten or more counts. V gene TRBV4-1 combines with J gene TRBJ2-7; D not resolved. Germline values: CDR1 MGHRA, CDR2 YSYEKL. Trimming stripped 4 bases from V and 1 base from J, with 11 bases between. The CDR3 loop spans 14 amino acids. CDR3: CASSPPGNSYEQYF. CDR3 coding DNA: TGCGCCAGCAGCCCCCCTGGAAATTCCTACGAGCAGTACTTC.

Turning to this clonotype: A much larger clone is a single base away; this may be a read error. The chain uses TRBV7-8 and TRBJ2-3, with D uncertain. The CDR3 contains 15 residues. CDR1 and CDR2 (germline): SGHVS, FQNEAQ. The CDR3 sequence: CTSSLGVSSTDTQYF. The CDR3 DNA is TGTACCAGCAGCTTAGGAGTTTCTAGCACAGATACGCAGTATTTT.

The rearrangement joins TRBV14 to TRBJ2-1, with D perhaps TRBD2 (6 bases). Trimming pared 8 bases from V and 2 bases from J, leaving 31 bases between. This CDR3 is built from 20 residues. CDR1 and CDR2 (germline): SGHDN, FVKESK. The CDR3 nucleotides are TGTGCCAGCGGCCCCCGAATACGAGATTGGGGGAGGCCTACCTACAATGAGCAGTTCTTC. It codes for CASGPRIRDWGRPTYNEQFF.

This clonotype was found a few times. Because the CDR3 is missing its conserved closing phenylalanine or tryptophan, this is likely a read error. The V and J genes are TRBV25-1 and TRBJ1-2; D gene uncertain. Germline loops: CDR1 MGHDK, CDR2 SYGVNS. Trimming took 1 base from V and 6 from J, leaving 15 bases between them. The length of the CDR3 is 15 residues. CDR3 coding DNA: TGTGCCAGCAGTGAATCGTCAGACTCCCGACATGGCTACACCTTA. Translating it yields CASSESSDSRHGYTL.

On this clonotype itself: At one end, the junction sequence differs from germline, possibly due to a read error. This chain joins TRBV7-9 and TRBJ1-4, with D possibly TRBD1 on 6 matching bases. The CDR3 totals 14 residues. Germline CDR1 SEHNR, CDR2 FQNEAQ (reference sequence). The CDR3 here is CASSNSVQGFKMFF. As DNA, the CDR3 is TGTGCAAGCAGCAATTCGGTACAGGGATTTAAAATGTTTTTT. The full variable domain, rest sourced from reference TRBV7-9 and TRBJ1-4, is DTGVSQNPRHKITKRGQNVTFRCDPISEHNRLYWYRQTLGQGPEFLTYFQNEAQLEKSRLLSDRFSAERPKGSFSTLEIQRTEQGDSAMYLCASSNSVQGFKMFFGSGTQLSVL.

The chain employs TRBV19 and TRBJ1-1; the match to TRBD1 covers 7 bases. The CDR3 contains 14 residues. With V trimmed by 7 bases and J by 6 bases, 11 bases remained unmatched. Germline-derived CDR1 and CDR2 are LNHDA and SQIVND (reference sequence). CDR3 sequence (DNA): TGTGCCAGTAAGACAGGGACCGGATCCGCTGAAGCTTTCTTT. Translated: CASKTGTGSAEAFF.